The 10 T cell receptor beta chains reported below all come from one sample, sequenced in a study of radiation and T cells in renal cell carcinoma. Data came from immunoSEQ multiplex PCR; TCRdb stores just in-frame clones and leaves some out. Of over 85,000 clones in the sample, around four fifths are singletons; the top ten hold under 10%. Time point noted: blood 4 weeks post-SBRT, at nephrectomy. Sample treatment: 15 Gy SBRT to primary tumor, nephrectomy 4 weeks later. Material: blood, obtained from a patient whose treatment included radiotherapy and nephrectomy. The receptors originated from a man aged 50 or older with renal cell carcinoma.

This clone was counted once. J is TRBJ2-7 and V is TRBV25-1, with D possibly matching TRBD1 (6 bases). This CDR3 spans 13 amino acids. V was pared by 3 bases and J by 0 bases, with 6 bases between. Germline V gene lookup returns CDR1 MGHDK and CDR2 SYGVNS. As DNA, the CDR3 is TGTGCCAGCAGTGAGGACAGCTCCTACGAGCAGTACTTC. As protein: CASSEDSSYEQYF.

The V gene is TRBV27, the J gene TRBJ1-3; D is uncertain. The V end lost 7 bases, the J end lost 3 bases, and 10 bases lay between the germline ends. The CDR3 has 13 residues. Germline CDR1 reads MNHEY; CDR2 reads SMNVEV (reference sequence). CDR3 in amino acids: CASKGQIGNTIYF. For the CDR3, the DNA is TGTGCCAGCAAGGGCCAGATTGGAAACACCATATATTTT.

This clone was recorded once. The rearrangement links TRBV6-5 to TRBJ2-7, with a weak D call TRBD1 (5 bases). Germline V gives CDR1 MNHEY, CDR2 SVGAGI. Trimming cost V 2 bases and J 3 bases, with 14 bases left between them. The CDR3 contains 15 residues. CDR3 nucleotides: TGTGCCAGCAGTTACACCCGACAGCTAGACTACGAGCAGTACTTC. This codes for CASSYTRQLDYEQYF.

This clone was detected only once. The genes are TRBV19 and TRBJ2-7; tentatively, D is TRBD1 (5 bases). The CDR3 totals 15 residues. V gave up 3 bases and J gave up 3 bases, with 15 bases separating them. CDR1 is LNHDA and CDR2 is SQIVND in the germline V gene (reference sequence). This chain's CDR3 is CASSIRQTAYYEQYF. CDR3 in DNA: TGTGCCAGTAGTATCAGACAGACGGCCTACTACGAGCAGTACTTC. The whole variable domain, remainder taken from reference TRBV19 and TRBJ2-7, is DGGITQSPKYLFRKEGQNVTLSCEQNLNHDAMYWYRQDPGQGLRLIYYSQIVNDFQKGDIAEGYSVSREKKESFPLTVTSAQKNPTAFYLCASSIRQTAYYEQYFGPGTRLTVT.

The genes are TRBV6-1 and TRBJ2-3; perhaps D is TRBD1 or TRBD2 (5 bases each). The V gene's germline CDR1 is MNHNS and CDR2 SASEGT. This CDR3 comprises 15 residues. The V end lost 5 bases, the J end lost 4 bases, and 16 bases lay between the germline ends. CDR3 in amino acids: CASSPLGVVADTQYF. CDR3 in DNA: TGTGCCAGCAGTCCCCTGGGGGTAGTAGCAGATACGCAGTATTTT.

The table lists this clone with a few counts. V usage is TRBV7-9 and J usage is TRBJ1-6, with D possibly matching TRBD1 (6 bases). V was shortened by 5 bases and J by 10 bases, with 12 bases between the two germline ends. From germline, CDR1 is SEHNR and CDR2 FQNEAQ (reference sequence). The CDR3 is made up of 13 amino acids. CDR3 DNA sequence: TGTGCCAGCAGCCTAAACAGGGACTCACCCCTCCACTTT. This sequence encodes CASSLNRDSPLHF.

The chain has TRBV27 and TRBJ1-2, with D possibly TRBD1 on 6 matching bases. Germline V gene sequence: CDR1 MNHEY, CDR2 SMNVEV (reference sequence). V dropped 3 bases and J dropped 8 bases, with 16 bases sitting between them. CDR3 length equals 14 residues. CDR3 nucleotides: TGTGCCAGCAGTTTTACTTTGGGGGCGCGGGGCTACACCTTC. Translated: CASSFTLGARGYTF.

The V call is TRBV5-5, the J call TRBJ1-4; D gene unclear. From germline, CDR1 is SGHKS and CDR2 YYEKEE (reference sequence). The CDR3 has 12 residues. Trimming removed 4 bases from V and 8 bases from J, with 9 bases in between. CDR3: CASSPGWEKLFF. The CDR3 region has the DNA TGTGCCAGCAGCCCCGGTTGGGAAAAACTGTTTTTT. Full variable domain (rest looked up from reference TRBV5-5 and TRBJ1-4): DAGVTQSPTHLIKTRGQQVTLRCSPISGHKSVSWYQQVLGQGPQFIFQYYEKEERGRGNFPDRFSARQFPNYSSELNVNALLLGDSALYLCASSPGWEKLFFGSGTQLSVL.

The V call is TRBV29-1, the J call TRBJ2-7; D unresolved. Germline assignment: CDR1 SQVTM and CDR2 ANQGSEA. The ends were cut back, 1 base at V and 7 bases at J, with 11 bases in the middle. This CDR3 comprises 12 residues. The DNA of the CDR3 is TGCAGCGTTGAAGCCCTATTCCGAGAGCAGTACTTC. Amino acids: CSVEALFREQYF.

This clone has just a few counts. J is TRBJ1-1 and V is TRBV9; TRBD1 matches 7 bases. J lost 6 bases, V lost 4 bases, and 18 bases had no gene match. Germline V gene sequence: CDR1 SGDLS, CDR2 YYNGEE. This CDR3 has 17 residues. The CDR3 nucleotides are TGTGCCAGCAGCCCTGACAGGGTGTTCCTCAGCGGCTCTGAAGCTTTCTTT. This translates into CASSPDRVFLSGSEAFF.